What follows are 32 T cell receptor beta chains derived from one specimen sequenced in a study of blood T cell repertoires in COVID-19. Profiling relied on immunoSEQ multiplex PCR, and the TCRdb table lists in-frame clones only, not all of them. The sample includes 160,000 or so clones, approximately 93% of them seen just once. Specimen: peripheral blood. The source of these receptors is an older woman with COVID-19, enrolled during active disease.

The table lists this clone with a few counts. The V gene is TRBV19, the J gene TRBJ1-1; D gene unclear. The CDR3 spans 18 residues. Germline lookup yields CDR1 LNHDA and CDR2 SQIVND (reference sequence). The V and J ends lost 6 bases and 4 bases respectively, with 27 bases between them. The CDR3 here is CASSPPVGSSIVSTEAFF. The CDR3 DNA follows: TGTGCCAGTAGCCCCCCCGTGGGCAGTAGTATCGTGAGCACTGAAGCTTTCTTT.

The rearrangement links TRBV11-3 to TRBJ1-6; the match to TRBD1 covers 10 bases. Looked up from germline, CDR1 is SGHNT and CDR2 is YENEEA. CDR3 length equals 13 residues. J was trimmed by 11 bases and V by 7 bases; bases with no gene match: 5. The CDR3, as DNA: TGTGCCAGCACCGGGACAGGGGTGCCACCCCTCCACTTT. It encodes CASTGTGVPPLHF.

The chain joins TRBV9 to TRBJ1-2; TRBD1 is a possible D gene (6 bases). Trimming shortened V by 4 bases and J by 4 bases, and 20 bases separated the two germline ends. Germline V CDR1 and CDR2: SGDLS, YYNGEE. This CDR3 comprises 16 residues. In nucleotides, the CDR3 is TGTGCCAGCAGCCCCAGGGGTGGGGGGGAGCTCTATGGCTACACCTTC. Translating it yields CASSPRGGGELYGYTF.

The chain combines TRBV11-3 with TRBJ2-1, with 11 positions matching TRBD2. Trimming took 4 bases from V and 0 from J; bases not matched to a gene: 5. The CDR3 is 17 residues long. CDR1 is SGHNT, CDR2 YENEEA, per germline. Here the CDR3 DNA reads TGTGCCAGCAGCTCCCGGGGACTAGCGGTCTCCTACAATGAGCAGTTCTTC. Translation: CASSSRGLAVSYNEQFF.

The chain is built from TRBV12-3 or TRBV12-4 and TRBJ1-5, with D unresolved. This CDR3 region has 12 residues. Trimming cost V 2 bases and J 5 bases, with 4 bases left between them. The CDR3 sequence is CASSLLYQPQHF. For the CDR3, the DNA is TGTGCCAGCAGTTTATTATATCAGCCCCAGCATTTT.

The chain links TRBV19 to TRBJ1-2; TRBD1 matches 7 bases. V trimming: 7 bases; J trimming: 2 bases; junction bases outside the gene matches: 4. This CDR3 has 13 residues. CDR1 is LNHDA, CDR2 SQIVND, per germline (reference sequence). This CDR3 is CASNRDSNYGYTF. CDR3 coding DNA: TGTGCCAGTAACCGGGACAGCAACTATGGCTACACCTTC.

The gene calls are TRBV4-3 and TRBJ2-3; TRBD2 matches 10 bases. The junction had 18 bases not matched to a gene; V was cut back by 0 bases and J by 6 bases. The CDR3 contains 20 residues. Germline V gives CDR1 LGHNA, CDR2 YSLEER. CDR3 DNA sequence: TGCGCCAGCAGCCAAGACGGTTCAGCGGGGGGGCGAGTGAACAGGGATACGCAGTATTTT. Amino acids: CASSQDGSAGGRVNRDTQYF.

Here the CDR3 reads CASSLNNRGNTEAFF. In DNA, the CDR3 is TGCGCCAGCAGCCTTAACAACAGGGGAAACACTGAAGCTTTCTTT. V and J are TRBV4-3 and TRBJ1-1; 7 bases agree with TRBD1. CDR1 is LGHNA and CDR2 is YSLEER in the germline V gene. V trimming: 4 bases; J trimming: 2 bases; junction bases outside the gene matches: 7. The length of the CDR3 is 15 residues.

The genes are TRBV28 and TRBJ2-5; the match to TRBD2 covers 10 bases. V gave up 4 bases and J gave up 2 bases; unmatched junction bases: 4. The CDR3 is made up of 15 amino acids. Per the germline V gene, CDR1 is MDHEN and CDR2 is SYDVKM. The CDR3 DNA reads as TGTGCCAGCAGTTCCCAACTAGCGGGGCAAGAGACCCAGTACTTC. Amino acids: CASSSQLAGQETQYF.

CDR3 sequence: CAWSVPGQGRGYTF. For the CDR3, the DNA is TGTGCCTGGAGTGTACCGGGACAGGGTAGGGGCTACACCTTC. The rearrangement uses TRBV30 and TRBJ1-2; the match to TRBD1 covers 9 bases. CDR1 and CDR2 from the germline V gene are GTSNPN and SVGIG (reference sequence). This CDR3 has 14 residues. The V segment lost 0 bases and the J segment 8 bases; nucleotides outside the gene matches: 7.

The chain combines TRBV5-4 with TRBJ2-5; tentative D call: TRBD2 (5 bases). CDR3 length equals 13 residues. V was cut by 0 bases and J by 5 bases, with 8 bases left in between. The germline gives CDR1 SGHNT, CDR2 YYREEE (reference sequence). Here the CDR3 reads CASSLAPGETQYF. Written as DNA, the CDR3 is TGTGCCAGCAGCTTGGCTCCGGGGGAGACCCAGTACTTC.

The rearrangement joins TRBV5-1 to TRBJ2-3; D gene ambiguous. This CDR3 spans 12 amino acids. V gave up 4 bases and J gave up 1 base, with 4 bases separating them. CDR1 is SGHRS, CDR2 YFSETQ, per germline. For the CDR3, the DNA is TGCGCCAGCAGCCCGGGCACAGATACGCAGTATTTT. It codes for CASSPGTDTQYF.

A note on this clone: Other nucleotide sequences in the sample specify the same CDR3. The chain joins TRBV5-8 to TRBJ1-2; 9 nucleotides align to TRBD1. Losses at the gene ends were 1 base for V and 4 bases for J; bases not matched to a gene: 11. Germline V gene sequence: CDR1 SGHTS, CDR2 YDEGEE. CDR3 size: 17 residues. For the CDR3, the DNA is TGTGCCAGCAGCTTGTTGCGGGACAGGGTTTATGGCTATGGCTACACCTTC. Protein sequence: CASSLLRDRVYGYGYTF.

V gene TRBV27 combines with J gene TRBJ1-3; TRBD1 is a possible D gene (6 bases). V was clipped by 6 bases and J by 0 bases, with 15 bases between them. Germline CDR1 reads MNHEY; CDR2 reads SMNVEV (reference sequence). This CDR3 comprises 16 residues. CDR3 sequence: CASRSRTDSSGNTIYF. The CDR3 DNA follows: TGTGCCAGCAGATCTCGGACAGATTCCTCTGGAAACACCATATATTTT.

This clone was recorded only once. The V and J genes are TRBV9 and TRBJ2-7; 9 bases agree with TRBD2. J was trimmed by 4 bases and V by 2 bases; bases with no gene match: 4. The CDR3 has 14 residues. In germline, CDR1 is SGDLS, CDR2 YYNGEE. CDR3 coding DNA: TGTGCCAGCAGCGTTAGCGGGAGCGCTTACGAGCAGTACTTC. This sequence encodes CASSVSGSAYEQYF.

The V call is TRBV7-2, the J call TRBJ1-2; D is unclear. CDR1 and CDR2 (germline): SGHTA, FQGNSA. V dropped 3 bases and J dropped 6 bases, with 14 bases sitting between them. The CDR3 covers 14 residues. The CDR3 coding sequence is TGTGCCAGCAGCTTTTCGTCCGGGGAAAATGGCTACACCTTC. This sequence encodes CASSFSSGENGYTF.

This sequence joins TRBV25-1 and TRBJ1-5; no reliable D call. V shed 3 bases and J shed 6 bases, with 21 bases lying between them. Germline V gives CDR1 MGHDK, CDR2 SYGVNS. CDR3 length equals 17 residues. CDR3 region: CASSDGPEGGITQPQHF. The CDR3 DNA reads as TGTGCCAGCAGTGATGGGCCTGAAGGAGGGATTACTCAGCCCCAGCATTTT.

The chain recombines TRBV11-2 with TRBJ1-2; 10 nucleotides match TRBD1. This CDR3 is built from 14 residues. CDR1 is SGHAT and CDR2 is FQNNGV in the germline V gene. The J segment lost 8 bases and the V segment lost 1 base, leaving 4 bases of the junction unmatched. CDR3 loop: CASSLGDRGGGYTF. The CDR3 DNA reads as TGTGCCAGCAGCTTAGGGGACAGGGGAGGGGGCTACACCTTC.

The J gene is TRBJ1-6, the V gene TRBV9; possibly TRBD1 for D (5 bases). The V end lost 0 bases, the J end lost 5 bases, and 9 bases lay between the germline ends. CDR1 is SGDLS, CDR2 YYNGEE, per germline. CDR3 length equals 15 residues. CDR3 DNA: TGTGCCAGCAGCGTAGTTGCAGGGAATAATTCACCCCTCCACTTT. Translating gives CASSVVAGNNSPLHF.

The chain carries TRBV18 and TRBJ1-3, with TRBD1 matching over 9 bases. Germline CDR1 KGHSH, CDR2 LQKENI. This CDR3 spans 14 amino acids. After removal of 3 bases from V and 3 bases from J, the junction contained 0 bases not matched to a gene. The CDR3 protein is CASSPTGGGNTIYF. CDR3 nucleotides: TGTGCCAGCTCACCGACAGGGGGTGGAAACACCATATATTTT.

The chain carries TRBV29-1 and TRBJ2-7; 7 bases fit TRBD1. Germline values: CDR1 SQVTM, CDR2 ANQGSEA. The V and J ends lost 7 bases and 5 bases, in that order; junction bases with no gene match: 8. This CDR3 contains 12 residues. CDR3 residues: CSAYRGEDEQYF. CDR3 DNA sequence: TGCAGCGCATACAGGGGCGAGGACGAGCAGTACTTC.

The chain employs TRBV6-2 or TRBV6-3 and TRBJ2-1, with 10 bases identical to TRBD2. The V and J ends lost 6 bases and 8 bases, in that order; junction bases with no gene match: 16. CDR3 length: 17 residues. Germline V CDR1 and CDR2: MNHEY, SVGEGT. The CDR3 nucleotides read TGTGCCAGCAGCGCCAGTGAGCGGGGGGGGCGATGGGATGAGCAGTTCTTC. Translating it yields CASSASERGGRWDEQFF.

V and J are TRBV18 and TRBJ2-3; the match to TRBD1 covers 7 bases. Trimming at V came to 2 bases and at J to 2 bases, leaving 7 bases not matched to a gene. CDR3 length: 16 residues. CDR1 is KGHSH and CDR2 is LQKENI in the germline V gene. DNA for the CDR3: TGTGCCAGCTCACCATCCTGGACAGGACACACAGATACGCAGTATTTT. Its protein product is CASSPSWTGHTDTQYF.

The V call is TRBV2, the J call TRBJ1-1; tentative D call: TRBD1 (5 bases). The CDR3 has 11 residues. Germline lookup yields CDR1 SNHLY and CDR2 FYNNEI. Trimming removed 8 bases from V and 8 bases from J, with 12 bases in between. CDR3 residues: CASESRTEAFF. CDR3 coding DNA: TGTGCCAGCGAGAGCCGGACAGAAGCTTTCTTT.

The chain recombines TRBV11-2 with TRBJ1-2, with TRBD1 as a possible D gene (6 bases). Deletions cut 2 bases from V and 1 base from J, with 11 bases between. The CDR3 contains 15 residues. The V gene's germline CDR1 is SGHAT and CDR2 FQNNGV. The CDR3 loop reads CASSLSTGYNYGYTF. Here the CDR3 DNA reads TGTGCCAGCAGCTTATCGACAGGTTATAACTATGGCTACACCTTC.

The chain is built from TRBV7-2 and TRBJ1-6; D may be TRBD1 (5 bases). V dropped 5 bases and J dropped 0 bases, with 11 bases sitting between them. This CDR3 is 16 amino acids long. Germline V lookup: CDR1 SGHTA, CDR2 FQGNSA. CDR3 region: CASSLRQLSYNSPLHF. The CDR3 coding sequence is TGTGCCAGCAGCCTTAGACAGCTCTCCTATAATTCACCCCTCCACTTT.

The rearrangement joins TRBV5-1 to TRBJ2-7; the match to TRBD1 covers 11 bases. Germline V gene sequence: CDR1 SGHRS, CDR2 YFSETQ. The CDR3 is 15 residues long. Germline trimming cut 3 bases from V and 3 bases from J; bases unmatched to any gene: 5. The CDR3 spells CASSSTGTGGYEQYF. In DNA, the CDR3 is TGCGCCAGCAGCTCGACCGGGACAGGGGGCTACGAGCAGTACTTC.

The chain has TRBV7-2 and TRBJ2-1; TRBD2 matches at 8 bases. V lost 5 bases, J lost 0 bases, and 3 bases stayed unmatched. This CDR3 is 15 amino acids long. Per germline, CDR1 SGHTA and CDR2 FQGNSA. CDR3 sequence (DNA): TGTGCCAGCAGCCGCGGACTAGCCTCCTACAATGAGCAGTTCTTC. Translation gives CASSRGLASYNEQFF.

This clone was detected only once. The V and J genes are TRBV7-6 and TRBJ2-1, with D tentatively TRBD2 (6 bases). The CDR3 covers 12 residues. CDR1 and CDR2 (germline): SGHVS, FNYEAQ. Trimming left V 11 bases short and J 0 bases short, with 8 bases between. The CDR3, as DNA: TGTGCCTCGGGGGACTCCTACAATGAGCAGTTCTTC. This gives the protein CASGDSYNEQFF.

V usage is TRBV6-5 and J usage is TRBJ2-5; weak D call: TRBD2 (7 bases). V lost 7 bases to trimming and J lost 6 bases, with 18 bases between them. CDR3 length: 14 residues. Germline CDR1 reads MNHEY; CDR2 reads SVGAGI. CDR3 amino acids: CASTPRSGGQTQYF. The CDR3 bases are TGTGCCAGCACCCCCAGATCGGGGGGCCAGACCCAGTACTTC.

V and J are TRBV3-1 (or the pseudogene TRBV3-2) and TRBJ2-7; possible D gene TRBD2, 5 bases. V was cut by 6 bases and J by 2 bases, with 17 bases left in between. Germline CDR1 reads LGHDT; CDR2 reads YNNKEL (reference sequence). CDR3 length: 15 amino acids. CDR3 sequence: CASSKSGPGTYEQYF. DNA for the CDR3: TGTGCCAGCAGTAAGAGCGGACCAGGCACCTACGAGCAGTACTTC.

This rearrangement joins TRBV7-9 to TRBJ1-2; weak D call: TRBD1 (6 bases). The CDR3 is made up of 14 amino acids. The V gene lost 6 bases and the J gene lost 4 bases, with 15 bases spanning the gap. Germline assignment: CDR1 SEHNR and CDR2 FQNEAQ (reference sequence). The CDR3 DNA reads TGTGCCAGCAGGGTACAGGGTTTGGCCTATGGCTACACCTTC. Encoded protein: CASRVQGLAYGYTF.